Below are 30 T cell receptor beta chains sequenced from a single sample in a study of cytomegalovirus exposure and HLA in healthy donors. Sequencing was performed with immunoSEQ multiplex PCR; in TCRdb, only in-frame clones are kept and a portion is missing. Of approximately 160,000 clones in the sample, 85% to 90% were seen once. What was sequenced was PBMCs. These receptors were taken from a woman between 18 and 29 years old in good health and CMV-seropositive.

The count of this clone is one. The CDR3 sequence is CASRPRGNARNEQFF. As DNA, the CDR3 is TGCGCCAGCAGGCCCCGGGGTAACGCCCGCAATGAGCAGTTCTTC. The chain uses TRBV5-1 and TRBJ2-1; D is perhaps TRBD2 (5 bases). This CDR3 comprises 15 residues. V was trimmed by 5 bases and J by 6 bases, leaving 18 bases between them. CDR1 is SGHRS and CDR2 is YFSETQ in the germline V gene. Full variable domain (outside the CDR3, taken from reference TRBV5-1 and TRBJ2-1): KAGVTQTPRYLIKTRGQQVTLSCSPISGHRSVSWYQQTPGQGLQFLFEYFSETQRNKGNFPGRFSGRQFSNSRSEMNVSTLELGDSALYLCASRPRGNARNEQFFGPGTRLTVL.

The chain is built from TRBV6-6 and TRBJ2-2, with D possibly TRBD2 on 6 matching bases. The CDR3 has 16 amino acids. V lost 6 bases and J lost 0, with 14 bases in between. Germline CDR1 MNHNY, CDR2 SVGAGI (reference sequence). The CDR3 nucleotides read TGTGCCAGCAGCAGAGGGGACTTAACGAACACCGGGGAGCTGTTTTTT. Amino acids: CASSRGDLTNTGELFF.

The chain links TRBV5-5 to TRBJ1-2; D may be TRBD1 (6 bases). Germline V gene lookup returns CDR1 SGHKS and CDR2 YYEKEE (reference sequence). V was pared by 1 base and J by 7 bases, with 26 bases between. This CDR3 is built from 18 residues. CDR3 residues: CASSLTITGTLREGGYTF. DNA of the CDR3: TGTGCCAGCAGCTTGACCATTACGGGGACATTAAGGGAGGGTGGCTACACCTTC.

The gene calls are TRBV7-7 and TRBJ2-1; the D gene is possibly TRBD2 (5 bases). V lost 5 bases, J lost 9 bases, and 14 bases lay in between. This CDR3 has 13 amino acids. CDR1 and CDR2 from the germline V gene are SSHAT and FNYEAQ (reference sequence). The CDR3 sequence is CASSPSRGSEQFF. CDR3 coding DNA: TGTGCCAGCAGCCCCTCTAGAGGGAGTGAGCAGTTCTTC. The variable domain in full, completed from reference TRBV7-7 and TRBJ2-1, reads GAGVSQSPRYKVTKRGQDVTLRCDPISSHATLYWYQQALGQGPEFLTYFNYEAQPDKSGLPSDRFSAERPEGSISTLTIQRTEQRDSAMYRCASSPSRGSEQFFGPGTRLTVL.

This chain joins TRBV2 and TRBJ2-1, with D possibly TRBD1 on 5 matching bases. Trimming took off 7 bases at V and 1 base at J, with 11 bases between the two ends. This CDR3 spans 14 amino acids. Germline V CDR1 and CDR2: SNHLY, FYNNEI. This chain's CDR3 is CASKAPGSYNEQFF. DNA of the CDR3: TGTGCCAGCAAGGCGCCAGGGTCCTACAATGAGCAGTTCTTC.

The chain links TRBV20-1 to TRBJ2-5; D ambiguous. CDR3 length: 11 amino acids. Germline V gives CDR1 DFQATT, CDR2 SNEGSKA (reference sequence). V lost 3 bases and J lost 0, with 2 bases in between. The CDR3 DNA is TGCAGTGCTAGTAACCAAGAGACCCAGTACTTC. Its translation: CSASNQETQYF.

The V and J genes are TRBV14 and TRBJ2-1; 10 bases align to TRBD2. Trimming cost V 0 bases and J 8 bases; bases outside gene matches: 13. The germline gives CDR1 SGHDN, CDR2 FVKESK. This CDR3 comprises 18 residues. CDR3 amino acids: CASSQDPRLAGARDEQFF. The CDR3 region has the DNA TGTGCCAGCAGCCAAGACCCCAGGCTAGCGGGAGCCCGAGATGAGCAGTTCTTC.

This clone was counted once. This sequence joins TRBV19 and TRBJ2-1; weak D call: TRBD2 (5 bases). The length of the CDR3 is 13 residues. Germline CDR1 and CDR2: LNHDA and SQIVND (reference sequence). With 8 bases removed from V and 5 bases from J, the gap between germline ends came to 13 bases. Here the CDR3 reads CASPVSGNNEQFF. The CDR3 nucleotides are TGTGCCAGTCCAGTGTCGGGGAACAATGAGCAGTTCTTC.

The rearrangement uses TRBV10-1 and TRBJ2-3, with TRBD2 identical over 9 bases. Germline V gene data show CDR1 as WNHNN and CDR2 as SYGVQD (reference sequence). The CDR3 length is 17 residues. Unmatched junction bases numbered 6, after V lost 0 bases and J lost 2 bases. CDR3 coding DNA: TGCGCCAGCAGTGAGTCTCTAGCGGGGCCGATCACAGATACGCAGTATTTT. This codes for CASSESLAGPITDTQYF.

V gene TRBV11-3 combines with J gene TRBJ1-1; 7 bases align to TRBD1. This CDR3 is built from 16 residues. The germline CDR1 and CDR2 sequences are SGHNT and YENEEA. J gave up 11 bases and V 0 bases, and 15 bases lay outside the gene matches. DNA for the CDR3: TGTGCCAGCAGCTTAGATCTGGTCACGACAGGGCAAAGGGCTTTCTTT. Protein: CASSLDLVTTGQRAFF. Full variable domain (remainder filled in from reference TRBV11-3 and TRBJ1-1): EAGVVQSPRYKIIEKKQPVAFWCNPISGHNTLYWYLQNLGQGPELLIRYENEEAVDDSQLPKDRFSAERLKGVDSTLKIQPAELGDSAVYLCASSLDLVTTGQRAFFGQGTRLTVV.

The rearrangement links TRBV9 to TRBJ2-1; 7 bases are a match to TRBD2. The length of the CDR3 is 15 residues. The V segment lost 0 bases and the J segment 9 bases; nucleotides outside the gene matches: 9. Germline CDR1 is SGDLS and CDR2 is YYNGEE. The CDR3 sequence is CASSVVGGSTGEQFF. The CDR3 DNA follows: TGTGCCAGCAGCGTAGTTGGCGGGAGTACTGGTGAGCAGTTCTTC.

The chain employs TRBV2 and TRBJ2-1; 11 bases map to TRBD2. The length of the CDR3 is 15 residues. V gave up 6 bases and J gave up 9 bases; unmatched junction bases: 10. Germline V gives CDR1 SNHLY, CDR2 FYNNEI. As DNA, the CDR3 is TGTGCCAGCAGGGGGGCTAGCGGGAGGATTGGTGAGCAGTTCTTC. It encodes CASRGASGRIGEQFF.

This clone showed up just once. The chain has TRBV19 and TRBJ2-5, with D hard to call. The germline CDR1 and CDR2 sequences are LNHDA and SQIVND (reference sequence). V lost 5 bases and J lost 0, with 10 bases in between. The CDR3 is made up of 14 amino acids. The DNA for the CDR3 is TGTGCCAGTAGTCCCGTAACAGACCAAGAGACCCAGTACTTC. It encodes CASSPVTDQETQYF. Variable domain in full (rest from reference TRBV19 and TRBJ2-5): DGGITQSPKYLFRKEGQNVTLSCEQNLNHDAMYWYRQDPGQGLRLIYYSQIVNDFQKGDIAEGYSVSREKKESFPLTVTSAQKNPTAFYLCASSPVTDQETQYFGPGTRLLVL.

The V and J genes are TRBV2 and TRBJ2-3, with D unclear. CDR1 SNHLY and CDR2 FYNNEI come from the germline V gene. There are 12 residues in the CDR3. Trimming took 8 bases from V and 7 from J, leaving 13 bases between them. The CDR3 coding sequence is TGTGCCAGCCTAGTCCTGGCTCATACGCAGTATTTT. Translating it yields CASLVLAHTQYF.

The V call is TRBV18, the J call TRBJ2-7; TRBD2 aligns across 11 bases. V shed 3 bases, J shed 3 bases, and the junction held 4 bases outside the gene matches. CDR1 and CDR2 from the germline V gene are KGHSH and LQKENI. The CDR3 loop spans 15 amino acids. DNA of the CDR3: TGTGCCAGCTCACCTGACACTAGCGGGAGCTACGAGCAGTACTTC. Amino acids: CASSPDTSGSYEQYF.

The chain carries TRBV11-3 and TRBJ2-3; weak D call: TRBD2 (6 bases). The CDR3 spans 17 residues. V was trimmed by 0 bases and J by 0 bases, leaving 13 bases between them. Germline V gene lookup returns CDR1 SGHNT and CDR2 YENEEA. CDR3 residues: CASSLDPLAGSTDTQYF. The CDR3 nucleotides are TGTGCCAGCAGCTTAGATCCGCTGGCGGGAAGCACAGATACGCAGTATTTT.

V is TRBV15 and J is TRBJ2-7; possible D gene TRBD1, 8 bases. Germline CDR1 LNHNV, CDR2 YYDKDF (reference sequence). The length of the CDR3 is 19 residues. The ends were cut back, 1 base at V and 0 bases at J, with 22 bases in the middle. The DNA of the CDR3 is TGTGCCACCAGCAGAGGGGGGGGACAGGACCTCTGGAGCTCCTACGAGCAGTACTTC. Its translation is CATSRGGGQDLWSSYEQYF.

The chain employs TRBV5-4 and TRBJ2-5; the match to TRBD2 covers 12 bases. The V and J ends lost 4 bases and 4 bases, in that order; junction bases with no gene match: 8. The V gene's germline CDR1 is SGHNT and CDR2 YYREEE (reference sequence). This CDR3 comprises 16 residues. CDR3 sequence reads: CASSPRLAGVGETQYF. The CDR3 nucleotides read TGTGCCAGCAGCCCCCGACTAGCGGGAGTAGGAGAGACCCAGTACTTC.

The chain recombines TRBV14 with TRBJ2-2; unclear D gene. Trimming cost V 1 base and J 7 bases, with 13 bases left between them. Germline lookup yields CDR1 SGHDN and CDR2 FVKESK. The CDR3 is 15 residues long. CDR3 loop: CASSQVKFSGGELFF. The DNA of the CDR3 is TGTGCCAGCAGCCAAGTTAAATTTTCAGGCGGGGAGCTGTTTTTT.

The genes are TRBV11-3 and TRBJ1-1; 8 bases map to TRBD1. CDR3 length: 13 amino acids. V was pared by 3 bases and J by 5 bases, with 2 bases of the junction left unmatched. CDR1 is SGHNT, CDR2 YENEEA, per germline. CDR3 sequence: CASSFTGGTEAFF. The CDR3 DNA reads TGTGCCAGCAGCTTCACAGGGGGGACTGAAGCTTTCTTT.

This chain uses TRBV27 with TRBJ2-7, with D maybe TRBD1 (5 bases). The CDR3 contains 15 residues. Trimming left V 7 bases short and J 3 bases short, with 19 bases between. CDR1 MNHEY and CDR2 SMNVEV come from the germline V gene (reference sequence). As DNA, the CDR3 is TGTGCCAGCACTTGGACACTAAAAGGGAACTACGAGCAGTACTTC. Translation gives CASTWTLKGNYEQYF.

The rearrangement joins TRBV27 to TRBJ2-7; 9 positions agree with TRBD2. Germline V gives CDR1 MNHEY, CDR2 SMNVEV (reference sequence). V gave up 3 bases and J gave up 6 bases; unmatched junction bases: 15. CDR3 size: 17 residues. CDR3 sequence reads: CASSLGILIAGVGEQYF. The CDR3, as DNA: TGTGCCAGCAGTTTGGGGATACTAATAGCGGGAGTTGGCGAGCAGTACTTC.

The chain recombines TRBV11-2 with TRBJ2-4; TRBD1 agrees at 7 bases. After removal of 0 bases from V and 6 bases from J, the junction contained 8 bases not matched to a gene. The CDR3 spans 16 residues. Germline V CDR1 and CDR2: SGHAT, FQNNGV. CDR3 in amino acids: CASSLESAGGRNIQYF. DNA of the CDR3: TGTGCCAGCAGCTTAGAGTCGGCAGGGGGTCGAAACATTCAGTACTTC.

The chain carries TRBV7-6 and TRBJ2-7, with 7 bases identical to TRBD1. CDR1 SGHVS and CDR2 FNYEAQ come from the germline V gene. CDR3 size: 14 residues. Trimming removed 4 bases from V and 3 bases from J; junction bases left unmatched: 6. As DNA, the CDR3 is TGTGCCAGCAGCTACGCCCAGGGGGACTACGAGCAGTACTTC. It is translated as CASSYAQGDYEQYF.

The V gene is TRBV15, the J gene TRBJ2-3, with 7 nucleotides matching TRBD2. Germline V CDR1 and CDR2: LNHNV, YYDKDF (reference sequence). CDR3 size: 14 residues. V lost 1 base to trimming and J lost 6 bases; unmatched junction nucleotides: 4. CDR3 sequence (DNA): TGTGCCACCAGCAGAGGCGGGAGCGAGGATACGCAGTATTTT. Amino acids: CATSRGGSEDTQYF.

The chain couples TRBV10-1 to TRBJ1-1, with D unclear. The germline V gene encodes CDR1 WNHNN and CDR2 SYGVQD (reference sequence). The length of the CDR3 is 12 residues. V was pared by 4 bases and J by 2 bases, with 5 bases between. This CDR3 is CASSGGNTEAFF. The CDR3 DNA sequence: TGCGCCAGCAGTGGAGGTAACACTGAAGCTTTCTTT.

This chain joins TRBV29-1 and TRBJ2-7; a weak D match, TRBD2 (7 bases). The V gene's germline CDR1 is SQVTM and CDR2 ANQGSEA. Trimming pared 2 bases from V and 5 bases from J, leaving 10 bases between. The CDR3 spans 12 residues. CDR3 nucleotide sequence: TGCAGCGTTGAATCGGGGGGCAACGAGCAGTACTTC. This encodes CSVESGGNEQYF.

This chain joins TRBV10-3 and TRBJ2-7; 7 positions agree with TRBD1. CDR3 length equals 15 residues. Germline V gene lookup returns CDR1 ENHRY and CDR2 SYGVKD. V dropped 4 bases and J dropped 5; count of bases not matched to a gene: 11. Here the CDR3 reads CAISGSVDRAHEQYF. CDR3 nucleotides: TGTGCCATCAGTGGGTCTGTTGACAGGGCGCACGAGCAGTACTTC.

This chain connects TRBV6-5 to TRBJ1-1, with a possible D match to TRBD1 (6 bases). The CDR3 sequence is 12 residues long. V was shortened by 8 bases and J by 5 bases, with 12 bases between the two germline ends. Germline V lookup: CDR1 MNHEY, CDR2 SVGAGI. The CDR3 loop is CASAQGRTEAFF. DNA of the CDR3: TGTGCCAGCGCCCAGGGGAGAACTGAAGCTTTCTTT.

This chain joins TRBV25-1 and TRBJ2-5; perhaps TRBD2 as D (5 bases). CDR1 and CDR2 (germline): MGHDK, SYGVNS. Trimming removed 1 base at V and 2 bases at J, with 11 bases between. CDR3 length equals 15 residues. The CDR3 sequence is CASSESVTSQETQYF. The DNA of the CDR3 is TGTGCCAGCAGTGAATCGGTAACTAGTCAAGAGACCCAGTACTTC.